This record concerns one T cell receptor (beta chain) sequence. Per germline, CDR1 LGHNA and CDR2 YSLEER. Deletions cut 0 bases from V and 4 bases from J, with 10 bases between. The length of the CDR3 is 15 residues. Data came from immunoSEQ multiplex PCR; TCRdb stores just in-frame clones and leaves some out. Of a few hundred thousand clones listed, nearly 90% were seen once; the top ten hold more than 0.55%. This sample is part of a study of blood T cell repertoires in COVID-19. The chain carries TRBV4-3 and TRBJ1-5, with D maybe TRBD1 (6 bases). Specimen: peripheral blood. The source of this sequence is a human donor in a cohort sampled during active COVID-19. CDR3 residues: CASSQERQENQPQHF. The CDR3 nucleotides are TGCGCCAGCAGCCAAGAGAGACAGGAGAATCAGCCCCAGCATTTT.